The present entry profiles one T cell receptor (beta chain) with its context. Its antigen is not known. This specimen comes from a study of cytomegalovirus exposure and HLA in healthy donors. The study's findings and limits: Owing to their indistinguishability, certain V segments, notably TRBV6-2 and TRBV6-3, were excluded. CMV antigen specificity of three CMV-associated chains was confirmed in vitro. Reportedly, diagnosis of cytomegalovirus status by the classifier showed high specificity and sensitivity.

Germline V CDR1 and CDR2: SGDLS, YYNGEE. The CDR3 runs to 16 residues. V lost 2 bases to trimming and J lost 3 bases; unmatched junction nucleotides: 5. Both 60 Vbeta primers and 13 Jbeta primers went into the PCR. Produced via immunoSEQ multiplex PCR; TCRdb's table is partial and in-frame only. The repertoire holds more than 85,000 clones, with approximately 11% as singletons. This chain links TRBV9 with TRBJ2-2, with 9 bases identical to TRBD2. The clonotype originates from a man in his forties in good health and CMV-seropositive. Sequenced input: PBMCs. CDR3 in amino acids: CASSVMGLADTGELFF. For the CDR3, the DNA is TGTGCCAGCAGCGTGATGGGACTAGCTGACACCGGGGAGCTGTTTTTT.